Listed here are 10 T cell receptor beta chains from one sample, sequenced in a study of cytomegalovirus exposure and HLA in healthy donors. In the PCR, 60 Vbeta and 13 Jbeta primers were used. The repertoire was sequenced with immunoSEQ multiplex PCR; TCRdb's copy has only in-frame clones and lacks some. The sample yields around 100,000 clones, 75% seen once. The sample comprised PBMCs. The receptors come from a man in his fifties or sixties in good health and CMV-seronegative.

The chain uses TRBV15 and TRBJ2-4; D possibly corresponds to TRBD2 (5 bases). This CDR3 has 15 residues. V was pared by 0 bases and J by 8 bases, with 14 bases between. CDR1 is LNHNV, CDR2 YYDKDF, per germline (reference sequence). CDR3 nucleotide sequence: TGTGCCACCAGCAGAGATGGACTCGATGGGGACATTCAGTACTTC. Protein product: CATSRDGLDGDIQYF.

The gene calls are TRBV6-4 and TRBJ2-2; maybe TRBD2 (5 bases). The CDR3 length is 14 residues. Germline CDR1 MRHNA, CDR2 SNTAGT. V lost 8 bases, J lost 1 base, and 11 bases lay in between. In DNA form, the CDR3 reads TGTGCCAGCCGCGTCGGGGTGAACACCGGGGAGCTGTTTTTT. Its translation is CASRVGVNTGELFF.

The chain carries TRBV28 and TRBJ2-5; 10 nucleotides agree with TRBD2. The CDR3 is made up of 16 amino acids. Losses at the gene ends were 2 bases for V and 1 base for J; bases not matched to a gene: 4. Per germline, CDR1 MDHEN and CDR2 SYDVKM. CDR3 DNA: TGTGCCAGCAGTTTACATGTAGCGGGGGGCCAAGAGACCCAGTACTTC. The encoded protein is CASSLHVAGGQETQYF.

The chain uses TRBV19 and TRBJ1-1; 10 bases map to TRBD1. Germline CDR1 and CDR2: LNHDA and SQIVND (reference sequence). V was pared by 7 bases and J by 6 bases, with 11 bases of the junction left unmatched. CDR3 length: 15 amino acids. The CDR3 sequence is CASTPLDRGNAEAFF. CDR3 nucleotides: TGTGCCAGTACCCCCCTGGACAGGGGGAATGCTGAAGCTTTCTTT.

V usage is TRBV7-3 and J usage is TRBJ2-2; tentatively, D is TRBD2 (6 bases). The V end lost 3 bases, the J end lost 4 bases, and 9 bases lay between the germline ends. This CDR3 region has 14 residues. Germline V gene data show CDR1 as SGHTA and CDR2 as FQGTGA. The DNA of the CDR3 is TGTGCCAGCAGCTTGGAGGGCGTCACCGGGGAGCTGTTTTTT. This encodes CASSLEGVTGELFF. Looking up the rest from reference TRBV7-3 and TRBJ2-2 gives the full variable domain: GAGVSQTPSNKVTEKGKYVELRCDPISGHTALYWYRQSLGQGPEFLIYFQGTGAADDSGLPNDRFFAVRPEGSVSTLKIQRTERGDSAVYLCASSLEGVTGELFFGEGSRLTVL.

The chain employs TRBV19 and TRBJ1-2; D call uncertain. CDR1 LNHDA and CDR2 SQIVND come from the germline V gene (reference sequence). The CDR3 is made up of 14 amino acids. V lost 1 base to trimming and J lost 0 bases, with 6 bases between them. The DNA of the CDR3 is TGTGCCAGTAGTATAGCTCCGTCTAACTATGGCTACACCTTC. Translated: CASSIAPSNYGYTF.

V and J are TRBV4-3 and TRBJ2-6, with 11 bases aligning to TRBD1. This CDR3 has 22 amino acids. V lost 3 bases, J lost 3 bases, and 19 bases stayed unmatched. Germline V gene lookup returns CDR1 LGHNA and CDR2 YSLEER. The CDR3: CASSQLSRTGGNYLNGANVLTF. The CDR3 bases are TGCGCCAGCAGCCAGTTATCACGGACAGGGGGCAACTACTTAAATGGGGCCAACGTCCTGACTTTC.

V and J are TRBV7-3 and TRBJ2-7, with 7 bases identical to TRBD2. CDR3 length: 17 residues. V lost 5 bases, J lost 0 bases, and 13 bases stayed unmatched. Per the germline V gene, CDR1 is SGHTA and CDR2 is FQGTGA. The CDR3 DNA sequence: TGTGCCAGCAGCCCGGGGGGATGGCGCACTAGCTCCTACGAGCAGTACTTC. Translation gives CASSPGGWRTSSYEQYF.

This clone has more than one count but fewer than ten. The CDR3 DNA reads as TGTGCCAGCAGCCCCGCCCCCCCTAGCTCCTACAATGAGCAGTTCTTC. It is translated as CASSPAPPSSYNEQFF. The J gene is TRBJ2-1, the V gene TRBV7-2, with D unclear. Germline V gives CDR1 SGHTA, CDR2 FQGNSA. The length of the CDR3 is 16 residues. V was pared by 5 bases and J by 0 bases, with 14 bases between.

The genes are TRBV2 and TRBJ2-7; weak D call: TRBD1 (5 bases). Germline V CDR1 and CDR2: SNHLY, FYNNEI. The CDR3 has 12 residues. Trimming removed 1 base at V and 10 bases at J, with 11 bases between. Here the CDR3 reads CASSEGQPTQYF. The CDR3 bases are TGTGCCAGCAGTGAAGGACAGCCAACCCAGTACTTC. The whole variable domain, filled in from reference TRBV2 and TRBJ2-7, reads EPEVTQTPSHQVTQMGQEVILRCVPISNHLYFYWYRQILGQKVEFLVSFYNNEISEKSEIFDDQFSVERPDGSNFTLKIRSTKLEDSAMYFCASSEGQPTQYFGPGTRLTVT.